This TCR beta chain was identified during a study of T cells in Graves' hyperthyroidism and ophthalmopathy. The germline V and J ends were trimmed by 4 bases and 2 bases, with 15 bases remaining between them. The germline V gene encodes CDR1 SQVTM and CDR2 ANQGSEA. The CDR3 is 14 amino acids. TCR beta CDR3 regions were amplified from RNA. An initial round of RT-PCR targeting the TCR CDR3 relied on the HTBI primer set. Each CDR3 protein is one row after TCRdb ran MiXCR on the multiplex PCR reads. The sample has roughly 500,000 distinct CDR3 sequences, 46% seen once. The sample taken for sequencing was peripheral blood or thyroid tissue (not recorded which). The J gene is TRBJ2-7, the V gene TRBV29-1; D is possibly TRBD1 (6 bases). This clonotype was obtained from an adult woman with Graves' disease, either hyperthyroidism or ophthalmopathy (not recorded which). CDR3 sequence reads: CSVGWQGHTYEQYF. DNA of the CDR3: TGCAGCGTTGGATGGCAGGGGCATACCTACGAGCAGTACTTC.